The 5 T cell receptor beta chains below were found in one sample sequenced in a study of metastatic and nonmetastatic thyroid tumors. Until they underwent thyroid surgery, no patient had received any treatment. TCRdb re-called the PCR reads via MiXCR. The sample shows about 40,000 clones, about an eighth of them seen only once. Sequenced material: blood. The receptors shown here come from a female donor with papillary thyroid cancer or a benign thyroid nodule (not recorded which). Some clones in this sample may be carry-over from other donors' samples.

The chain employs TRBV15 and TRBJ2-1; possibly TRBD1 for D (6 bases). The CDR3 loop spans 12 amino acids. The V gene's germline CDR1 is LNHNV and CDR2 YYDKDF (reference sequence). The CDR3 nucleotides are TGTCACCATCACTACAGGGTGAATGAGCAGTTCTTC. It encodes CHHHYRVNEQFF. Based on the CDR3 plus reference TRBV15 and TRBJ2-1, the full variable domain is DAMVIQNPRYQVTQFGKPVTLSCSQTLNHNVMYWYQQKSSQAPKLLFHYYDKDFNNEADTPDNFQSRRPNTSFCFLDIRSPGLGDTAMYLCHHHYRVNEQFFGPGTRLTVL.

The V and J genes are TRBV5-1 and TRBJ1-3; tentatively, D is TRBD1 (5 bases). Trimming pared 2 bases from V and 7 bases from J, leaving 13 bases between. CDR1 is SGHRS and CDR2 is YFSETQ in the germline V gene. The CDR3 has 14 residues. CDR3 in amino acids: CASSLGAEGNTIYF. The CDR3 DNA sequence: TGCGCCAGCAGCTTAGGGGCAGAAGGGAACACCATATATTTT.

V gene TRBV28 combines with J gene TRBJ2-7; D gene unclear. V gave up 4 bases and J gave up 8 bases, with 12 bases separating them. In germline, CDR1 is MDHEN, CDR2 SYDVKM. CDR3 length equals 12 residues. Here the CDR3 DNA reads TGTGCCAGCAGTTCTTCAGAGCAAAAGCAGTACTTC. Protein: CASSSSEQKQYF.

This clone was observed many times. The V and J genes are TRBV20-1 and TRBJ1-3, with D possibly being TRBD1 (5 bases). CDR3 length equals 12 residues. The germline V gene has CDR1 DFQATT and CDR2 SNEGSKA (reference sequence). V shed 5 bases and J shed 8 bases, with 13 bases lying between them. CDR3 bases: TGCAGTGCTCAAAGGGTGGGGGACACCATATATTTT. Protein product: CSAQRVGDTIYF.

This clone was counted ten times or more. The DNA for the CDR3 is TGTGCCTGGAGTGGGGCGACTAGCGTCCTCCTGTCTTTCACAGATACGCAGTATTTT. It is translated as CAWSGATSVLLSFTDTQYF. V usage is TRBV30 and J usage is TRBJ2-3; TRBD2 matches 8 bases. Germline lookup yields CDR1 GTSNPN and CDR2 SVGIG (reference sequence). V shed 1 base and J 2 bases; nucleotides not matched to a gene: 17. The CDR3 totals 19 residues. Drawing the rest from reference TRBV30 and TRBJ2-3, the complete variable domain is SQTIHQWPATLVQPVGSPLSLECTVEGTSNPNLYWYRQAAGRGLQLLFYSVGIGQISSEVPQNLSASRPQDRQFILSSKKLLLSDSGFYLCAWSGATSVLLSFTDTQYFGPGTRLTVL.